This T cell receptor (beta chain) was captured in a study of blood T cell repertoires in COVID-19. Whole-study context: Sites in the United States, Italy and Spain provided acute and convalescent COVID-19 samples. Nucleic acid was either cDNA or gDNA, and it came from T cells, B-cell-depleted T cells, or PBMCs.

As processed by the authors: Reference gene primer amplification yielded estimated nucleated cell counts. Sequencing used immunoSEQ multiplex PCR; TCRdb keeps in-frame clones, though not all of them. Clonal size and the V and J genes are those of that table, whereas D and trimming came from the DNA. The sample includes under 300,000 clones, 80% to 90% of them seen just once. This CDR3 spans 16 amino acids. V gave up 5 bases and J gave up 4 bases, with 20 bases separating them. Germline loops: CDR1 SGHVS, CDR2 FQNEAQ. The sample taken for sequencing was peripheral blood. This clonotype was obtained from a man aged 60-69 years with acute or convalescent COVID-19. V gene TRBV7-8 combines with J gene TRBJ1-2; D gene ambiguous. CDR3 bases: TGTGCCAGCAGCCCCACTGAGAGCCAATCTAGCTATGGCTACACCTTC. Its protein is CASSPTESQSSYGYTF.